This T cell receptor beta chain was obtained from a study of CD8+CD57+ T cells in acquired aplastic anemia. Study details: On average, sorted CD4+ and CD8+ cells gave roughly 3 ug of DNA. Study-wide results and caveats: A significant difference in CD8+ Simpson's diversity between patients and controls was not found.

All patients picked for sequencing had shown, by flow cytometry, an expansion of CD8+CD57+ cells. This clonotype was recorded at least ten times. Antigen unknown. TCR beta VDJ and CDR3 profiles were obtained from a genomic DNA template. TCRdb recomputed calls from the reads with MiXCR, one row per CDR3 protein. Of 150,000 or so distinct CDR3 sequences listed, under 55% were seen once; the top ten hold approximately 1%. The CDR3 has 15 amino acids. Germline trimming cut 6 bases from V and 4 bases from J; bases unmatched to any gene: 10. The receptor comes from a human donor with aplastic anemia. The material sequenced was sorted CD4+, CD8+, or CD8+CD57+ T cells (not recorded which) from PBMCs. The V call is TRBV12-3 or TRBV12-4, the J call TRBJ1-1; the match to TRBD1 covers 8 bases. The CDR3 coding sequence is TGTGCCAGCAGCCCTGACAGGGGCGTGGGCACTGAAGCTTTCTTT. Translating gives CASSPDRGVGTEAFF.